This section outlines one T cell receptor beta chain sequence together with its context. In this sample, this clonotype turned up many times. No cognate antigen has been identified for it. Base-call qualities are not available, and no considerably larger clone is one nucleotide away. The sequencer listed for this sample is Illumina NovaSeq 6000. TCR cDNA was made using 5'RACE template switching, a step that added a universal primer site and unique molecular identifiers. Priming for cDNA synthesis came from both the TCR alpha and TCR beta constant segments. Libraries were amplified in two PCR steps, with sample barcodes and sequencing adapters added in the second step. Libraries were sequenced on Illumina HiSeq 2500 (2x100 bp) or NovaSeq (2x150 bp). The published analysis was carried out like this. Reads were demultiplexed and collapsed into UMI consensus sequences with MIGEC, and V(D)J alignment was performed with MiXCR. Vaccine-responding clonotypes were identified with edgeR using replicate PBMC samples, with FDR below 0.01 and a log2 fold change above 5 up to day 15 being required. Bulk clonotypes were assigned CD4 or CD8 identity according to which sequenced CD4 or CD8 repertoire held them at higher abundance. TCRdb passed the public sequencing reads through fastp at Q25 and MiXCR, retaining productive beta sequences. Identical CDR3 protein sequences are pooled into one entry, listed with their most common genes and DNA. The V and J calls and clone size come from TCRdb's table, not from the authors' own analysis. The sample profile shows roughly 310,000 distinct CDR3 sequences; 3% to 4.5% of them were found once. The top ten hold 23% of the sample.

The treatment or condition label of this sample denotes: live attenuated yellow fever vaccine strain. Two biological replicates of bulk PBMCs were collected at each blood-draw timepoint. PBMCs were isolated from peripheral blood using a standard Ficoll-Paque protocol. TriZol was used to extract RNA from bulk PBMCs, CD4 and CD8 fractions, and dextramer-positive and dextramer-negative fractions. This entry is derived from a study of T cells after yellow fever vaccination (dated by TCRdb to 2018 to 2020). About the full investigation: The SMART-Seq v4 Ultra Low Input RNA kit was used to prepare libraries from fractions with low cell numbers. Bulk TCR alpha and beta repertoires were sequenced longitudinally to track T-cell clones before and after primary and booster YFV17D yellow fever vaccination. Two healthy male donors, one aged 18 to 30 and one aged 30 to 40 years, made up the cohort. Bulk PBMC replicates and cell subsets were isolated from blood drawn at multiple timepoints before and after both primary and secondary immunization.

Paper-wide results and their limitations: Most clones expanded after primary vaccination (approximately 96% of CD4 and roughly 90% of CD8) were re-detected after the booster, suggesting that broad memory maintenance occurred. Computational filtering was needed because FACS-sorted repertoires could contain abundant contaminating clonotypes from the bulk population. Only a couple of donors were included in the study, so the extent to which the findings can be generalized is limited. A small fraction of clonotypes appeared in both the CD4 and CD8 compartments, likely as a result of convergent recombination. Compared with the primary T-cell response, the secondary T-cell response was weaker but faster, peaking on day 5 rather than day 15.

The CDR3, cysteine through phenylalanine, is 15 amino acids long. Here the CDR3 DNA is all that survives: 45 bases in frame from base 1. For this chain, trimming is 4 bases at the V end and 4 bases at the J end, and the number of junction bases without a gene match is 7. Via the germline V gene, CDR1 is MRHNA and CDR2 SNTAGT. The rearrangement joined TRBV6-4 to TRBJ2-1; the junction holds 7 bases that match TRBD1. The TCR sequence derives from a man aged 18 to 29 who received the YFV17D yellow fever vaccine. Sequenced material: PBMCs, taken on the day of the yellow fever booster vaccination. The nucleotides read TGTGCCAGCAGTGCCGGCCCGGGACAGTACAATGAGCAGTTCTTC. The encoded protein is CASSAGPGQYNEQFF.